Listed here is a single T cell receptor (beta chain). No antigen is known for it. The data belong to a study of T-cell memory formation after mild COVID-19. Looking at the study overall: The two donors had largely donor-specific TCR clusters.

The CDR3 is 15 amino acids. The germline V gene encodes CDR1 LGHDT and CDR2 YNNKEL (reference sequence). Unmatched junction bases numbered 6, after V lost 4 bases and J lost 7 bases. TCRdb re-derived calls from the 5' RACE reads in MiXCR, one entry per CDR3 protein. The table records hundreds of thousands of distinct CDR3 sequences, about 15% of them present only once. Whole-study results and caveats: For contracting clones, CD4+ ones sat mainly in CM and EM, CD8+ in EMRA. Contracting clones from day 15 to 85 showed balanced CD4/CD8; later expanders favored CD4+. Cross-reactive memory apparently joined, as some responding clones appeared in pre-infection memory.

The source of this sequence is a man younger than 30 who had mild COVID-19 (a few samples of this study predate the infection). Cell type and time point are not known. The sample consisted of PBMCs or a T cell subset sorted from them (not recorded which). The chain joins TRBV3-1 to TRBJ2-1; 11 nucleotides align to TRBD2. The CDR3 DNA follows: TGTGCCAGCAGCCGAGGACTAGCGGGTGGGAATGAGCAGTTCTTC. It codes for CASSRGLAGGNEQFF.